This TCR beta chain was found in a study of early T cells in non-severe SARS-CoV-2 infection. Study context: Unsorted whole-blood RNA was sequenced in bulk, leaving chains unpaired.

Using its own MiXCR run on the 5' RACE reads, TCRdb lists one record per CDR3 protein. The sample records approximately 49,000 distinct CDR3 sequences, approximately 12% being singletons. From germline, CDR1 is SQVTM and CDR2 ANQGSEA. V trimming: 5 bases; J trimming: 6 bases; junction bases outside the gene matches: 7. This CDR3 is 13 amino acids long. The table lists this clonotype with many counts. The chain combines TRBV29-1 with TRBJ2-1; 7 bases align to TRBD1. The source is an adult who was a healthcare worker with PCR-confirmed SARS-CoV-2 infection or an uninfected control (not recorded which). Material: whole blood. In DNA form, the CDR3 reads TGCAGCGTTCCGACGGACAGGATCAATGAGCAGTTCTTC. Translation: CSVPTDRINEQFF.